This is a list of T cell receptor beta chains from one sample in a study of regulatory T cells in long-lasting Graves disease. From the multiplex PCR reads, TCRdb called clonotypes with MiXCR, one entry per CDR3 protein. There are approximately 350,000 distinct CDR3 sequences in the sample; 20% to 25% occur only once, and around 30% lies in the top ten. This sample comprised peripheral blood mononuclear cells (PBMCs), obtained when the disease was refractory, from a patient treated with antithyroid drugs. The receptors come from a woman aged 40 to 50 with Graves disease. Both conserved end residues are trimmed from each CDR3. D genes are given only for firm matches.

CDR3: AWNAGAAGT
D: .
J: TRBJ1-2
V: TRBV30

CDR3: ASSVDLIEAKNIQY
D: .
J: TRBJ2-4
V: TRBV5-4

CDR3: ASLLAGGLGEQF
D: TRBD2
J: TRBJ2-1
V: TRBV2

CDR3: ASSPESVKQPLNTEAF
D: .
J: TRBJ1-1
V: TRBV4-1

CDR3: ASSLTRSDQETQY
D: .
J: TRBJ2-5
V: TRBV5-1

CDR3: ASSLIGRGEETQY
D: TRBD2
J: TRBJ2-5
V: TRBV7-9

CDR3: ASSDLGVTEAF
D: .
J: TRBJ1-1
V: TRBV25-1

CDR3: ASSGSRQAAYEQY
D: .
J: TRBJ2-7
V: TRBV6-1

CDR3: ASIRLAGLLGETQY
D: TRBD2
J: TRBJ2-5
V: TRBV2

CDR3: ATTVDRNTEAF
D: .
J: TRBJ1-1
V: TRBV15